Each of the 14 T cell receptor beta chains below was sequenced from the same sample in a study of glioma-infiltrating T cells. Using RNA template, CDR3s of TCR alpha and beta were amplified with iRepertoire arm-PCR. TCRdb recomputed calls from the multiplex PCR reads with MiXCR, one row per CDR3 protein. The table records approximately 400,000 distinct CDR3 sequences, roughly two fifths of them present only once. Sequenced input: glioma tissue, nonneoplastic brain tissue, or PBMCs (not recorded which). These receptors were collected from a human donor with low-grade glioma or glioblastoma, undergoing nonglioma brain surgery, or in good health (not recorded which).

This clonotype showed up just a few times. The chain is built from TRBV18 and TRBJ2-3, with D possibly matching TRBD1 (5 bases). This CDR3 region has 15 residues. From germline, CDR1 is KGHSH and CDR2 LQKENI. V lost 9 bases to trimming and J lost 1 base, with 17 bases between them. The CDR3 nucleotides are TGTGCCAGTCCACCGCAGGGTATTCGCACAGATACGCAGTATTTT. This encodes CASPPQGIRTDTQYF.

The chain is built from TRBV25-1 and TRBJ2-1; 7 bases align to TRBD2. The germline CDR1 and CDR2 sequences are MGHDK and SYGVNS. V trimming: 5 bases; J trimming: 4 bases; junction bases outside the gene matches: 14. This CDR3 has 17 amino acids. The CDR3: CASSRPPTSLGYNEQFF. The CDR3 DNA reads TGTGCCAGCAGTCGGCCTCCGACTAGCCTGGGGTACAATGAGCAGTTCTTC.

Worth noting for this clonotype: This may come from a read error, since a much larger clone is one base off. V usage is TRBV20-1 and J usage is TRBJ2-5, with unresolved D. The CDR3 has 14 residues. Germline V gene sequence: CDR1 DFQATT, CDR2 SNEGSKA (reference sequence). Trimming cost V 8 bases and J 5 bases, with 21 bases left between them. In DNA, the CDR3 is TGCAGTCCCCCCCAGAGGACCCCACGGGAGACCCAGTACTTC. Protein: CSPPQRTPRETQYF.

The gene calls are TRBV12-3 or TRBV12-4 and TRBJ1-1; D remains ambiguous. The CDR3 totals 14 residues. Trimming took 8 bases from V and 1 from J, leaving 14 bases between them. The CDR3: CASRRDLTNTEAFF. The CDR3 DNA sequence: TGTGCCAGCCGGAGAGACCTGACGAACACTGAAGCTTTCTTT.

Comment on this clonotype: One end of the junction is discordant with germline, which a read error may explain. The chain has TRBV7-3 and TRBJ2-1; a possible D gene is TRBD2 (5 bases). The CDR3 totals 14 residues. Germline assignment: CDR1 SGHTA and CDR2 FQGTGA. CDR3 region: CASSLSAGYNKQFF. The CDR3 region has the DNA TGTGCCAGCAGCTTAAGTGCGGGCTACAATAAGCAGTTCTTC.

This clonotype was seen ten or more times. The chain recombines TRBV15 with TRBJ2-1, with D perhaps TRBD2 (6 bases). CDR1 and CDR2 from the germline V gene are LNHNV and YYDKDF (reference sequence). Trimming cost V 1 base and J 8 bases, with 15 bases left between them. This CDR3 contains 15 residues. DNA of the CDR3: TGTGCCACCAGCAGAGCCGTACGGACTAACCATGAGCAGTTCTTC. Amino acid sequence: CATSRAVRTNHEQFF.

The CDR3 DNA follows: TGCAGCGCCACCCAGTGGGGGCAGGAAGCTTTCTTT. Protein sequence: CSATQWGQEAFF. The chain recombines TRBV29-1 with TRBJ1-1; perhaps TRBD1 as D (6 bases). Trimming removed 7 bases from V and 8 bases from J, with 17 bases in between. CDR1 is SQVTM, CDR2 ANQGSEA, per germline. There are 12 residues in the CDR3.

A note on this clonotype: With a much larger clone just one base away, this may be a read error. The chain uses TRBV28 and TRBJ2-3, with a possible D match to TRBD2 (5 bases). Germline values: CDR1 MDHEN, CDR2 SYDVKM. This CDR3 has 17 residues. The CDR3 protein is CASSFGVTGKREDKQYF. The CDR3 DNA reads TGTGCCAGCAGTTTTGGTGTCACGGGAAAGCGAGAAGATAAGCAGTATTTT.

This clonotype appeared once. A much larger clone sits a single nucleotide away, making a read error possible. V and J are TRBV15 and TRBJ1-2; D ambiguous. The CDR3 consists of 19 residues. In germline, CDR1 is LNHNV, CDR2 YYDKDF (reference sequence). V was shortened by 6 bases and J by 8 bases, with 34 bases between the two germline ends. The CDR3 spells CATRTSPGSKGIGRLGYTF. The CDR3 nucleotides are TGTGCCACCAGAACCTCACCGGGTAGTAAGGGAATTGGTCGCCTAGGCTACACCTTC.

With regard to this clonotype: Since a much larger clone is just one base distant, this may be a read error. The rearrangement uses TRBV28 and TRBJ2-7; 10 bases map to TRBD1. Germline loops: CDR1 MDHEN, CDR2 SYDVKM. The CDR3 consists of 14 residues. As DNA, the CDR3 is TGTGCCGGCAGTTTCCGGGACAGGGGCTACGAGCAGTACTTC. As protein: CAGSFRDRGYEQYF.

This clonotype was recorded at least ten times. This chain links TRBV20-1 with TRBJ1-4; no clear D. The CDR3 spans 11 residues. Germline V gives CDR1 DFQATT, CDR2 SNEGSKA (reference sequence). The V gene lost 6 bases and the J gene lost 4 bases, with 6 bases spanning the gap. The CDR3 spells CSAGDNEKLFF. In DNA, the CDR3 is TGCAGTGCGGGAGATAATGAAAAACTGTTTTTT.

The CDR3 reads CASSHQRGTDTQYF. The CDR3 coding sequence is TGCGCCAGCAGCCACCAGCGGGGCACAGATACGCAGTATTTT. The V gene is TRBV4-1, the J gene TRBJ2-3; D is possibly TRBD2 (6 bases). The CDR3 is made up of 14 amino acids. CDR1 is MGHRA and CDR2 is YSYEKL in the germline V gene. Trimming removed 3 bases from V and 1 base from J, with 8 bases in between.

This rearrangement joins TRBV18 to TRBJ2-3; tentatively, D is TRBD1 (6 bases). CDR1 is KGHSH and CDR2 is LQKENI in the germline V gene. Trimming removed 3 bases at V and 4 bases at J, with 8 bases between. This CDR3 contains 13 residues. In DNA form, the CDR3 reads TGTGCCAGCTCACCCGGACAGCCAGATACGCAGTATTTT. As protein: CASSPGQPDTQYF.

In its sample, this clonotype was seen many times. CDR3 region: CASSHYYDETQYF. Written as DNA, the CDR3 is TGTGCCAGCAGTCACTACTACGATGAGACCCAGTACTTC. The V gene is TRBV6-2 or TRBV6-3, the J gene TRBJ2-5; no firm D call. Between the trimmed V and J ends, which lost 5 bases and 5 bases, there was a span of 12 bases. This CDR3 region has 13 residues. The germline V gene encodes CDR1 MNHEY and CDR2 SVGEGT.